This TCR beta chain was identified during a study of blood T cell repertoires in COVID-19. The V end was cut by 5 bases, the J end by 0 bases, with 13 bases between. Germline CDR1 and CDR2: SGHAT and FQNNGV. This CDR3 contains 15 residues. TCRdb's table, derived via immunoSEQ multiplex PCR, lists solely in-frame clones and lacks some. Here the sample spans around 58,000 clones, roughly nine tenths being singletons. Sequencing input: peripheral blood. This sequence joins TRBV11-2 and TRBJ1-1; D is undetermined. The sequence was obtained from a woman in her sixties with active or convalescent COVID-19. This CDR3 reads CASSPISAMNTEAFF. CDR3 DNA: TGTGCCAGCAGCCCCATTAGCGCTATGAACACTGAAGCTTTCTTT. The entire variable domain, with the rest obtained from reference TRBV11-2 and TRBJ1-1, is as follows: EAGVAQSPRYKIIEKRQSVAFWCNPISGHATLYWYQQILGQGPKLLIQFQNNGVVDDSQLPKDRFSAERLKGVDSTLKIQPAKLEDSAVYLCASSPISAMNTEAFFGQGTRLTVV.